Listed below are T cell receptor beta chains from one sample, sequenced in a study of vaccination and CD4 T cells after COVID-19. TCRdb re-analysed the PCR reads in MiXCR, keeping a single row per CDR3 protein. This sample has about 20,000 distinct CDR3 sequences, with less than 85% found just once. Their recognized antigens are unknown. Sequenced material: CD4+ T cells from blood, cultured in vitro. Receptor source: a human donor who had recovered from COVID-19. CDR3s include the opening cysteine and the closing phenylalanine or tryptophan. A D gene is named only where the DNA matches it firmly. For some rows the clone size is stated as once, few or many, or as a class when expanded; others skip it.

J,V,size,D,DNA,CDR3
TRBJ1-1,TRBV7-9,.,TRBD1,TGTGCCAGCAGTTTACAGGGGGCAGGGAACACTGAAGCTTTCTTT,CASSLQGAGNTEAFF
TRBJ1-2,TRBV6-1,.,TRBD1,TGTGCCAGCAGGGCCGGGACAGACTTTTCCTCTGGCTACACCTTC,CASRAGTDFSSGYTF
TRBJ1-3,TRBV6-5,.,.,TGTGCCAGCAGTTCCCGGCCCAGCTCTGGAAACACCATATATTTT,CASSSRPSSGNTIYF
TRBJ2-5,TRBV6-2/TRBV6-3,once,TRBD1,TGTGCCAGCAGTCCACAGGGGTCGGAGACCCAGTACTTC,CASSPQGSETQYF
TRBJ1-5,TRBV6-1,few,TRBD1,TGTGCCAGCAGTCCCAGGACAGGGGGCGGATCCTCTCAGCCCCAGCATTTT,CASSPRTGGGSSQPQHF
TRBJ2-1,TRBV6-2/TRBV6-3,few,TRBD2,TGTGCCAGCAGCCGTCCGGGACTAGCGGCCTCCCCCGATGAGCAGTTCTTC,CASSRPGLAASPDEQFF
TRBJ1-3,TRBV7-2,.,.,TGTGCCAGCCCCCGGGGCGCTGGAAACACCATATATTTT,CASPRGAGNTIYF
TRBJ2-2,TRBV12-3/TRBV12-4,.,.,TGTGCCAGCAGTCCTACAGGGAACACCGGGGAGCTGTTTTTT,CASSPTGNTGELFF
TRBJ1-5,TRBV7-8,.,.,TGTGCCAGCAGCTTAGACACCCAGCCCCAGCATTTT,CASSLDTQPQHF
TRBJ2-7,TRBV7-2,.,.,TGTGCCAGCAGCCCACGCTTCTACGAGCAGTACTTC,CASSPRFYEQYF
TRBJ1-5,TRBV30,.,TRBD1,TGTGCCTGGAGGGACAGGGAATTATTAGGGAATCAGCCCCAGCATTTT,CAWRDRELLGNQPQHF
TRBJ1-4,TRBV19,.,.,TGTGCCAGTAGTATTCGGCAGGGAGCAACTAATGAAAAACTGTTTTTT,CASSIRQGATNEKLFF
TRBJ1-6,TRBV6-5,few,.,TGTGCCAGCAGTTACTCGGGGGTCTATAATTCACCCCTCCACTTT,CASSYSGVYNSPLHF
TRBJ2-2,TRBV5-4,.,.,TGTGCCAGCAGGGTGGACCCCAAAACCGGGGAGCTGTTTTTT,CASRVDPKTGELFF
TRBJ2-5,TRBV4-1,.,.,TGCGCCAGCAGCCAAGAACCTCTACCGGGACCGGACTACCAAGAGACCCAGTACTTC,CASSQEPLPGPDYQETQYF
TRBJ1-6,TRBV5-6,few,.,TGTGCCAGCAGCTTGGCTCAGCTTAATTCACCCCTCCACTTT,CASSLAQLNSPLHF
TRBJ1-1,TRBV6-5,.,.,TGTGCCAGCCGTTCCCCGACAGGTGTGATTTCTGAAGCTTTCTTT,CASRSPTGVISEAFF
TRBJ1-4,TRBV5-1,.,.,TGCGCCAGCAGAGGGAAGCAGACTAATGAAAAACTGTTTTTT,CASRGKQTNEKLFF
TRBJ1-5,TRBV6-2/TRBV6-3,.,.,TGTGCCAGCAGTTACGTGGGGAAGAGGAGCAATCAGCCCCAGCATTTT,CASSYVGKRSNQPQHF
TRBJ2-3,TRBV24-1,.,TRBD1,TGTGCCACCAGTGATTTCGCAACCGGGACAGGGGATCCCACAGATACGCAGTATTTT,CATSDFATGTGDPTDTQYF
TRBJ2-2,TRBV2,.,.,TGTGCCAGCAGTGATACGAACACCGGGGAGCTGTTTTTT,CASSDTNTGELFF
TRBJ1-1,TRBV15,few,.,TGTGCCACCAGCAGATCTAGGACGGTGAACACTGAAGCTTTCTTT,CATSRSRTVNTEAFF
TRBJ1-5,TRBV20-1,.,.,TGCAGTGCTCACGGGGGTCGCAATCAGCCCCAGCATTTT,CSAHGGRNQPQHF
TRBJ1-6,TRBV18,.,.,TGTGCCAGCTCACCGGGACAAAATTCACCCCTCCACTTT,CASSPGQNSPLHF
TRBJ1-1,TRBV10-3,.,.,TGTGCCATCAGTGATTCGGGGGCGAACACTGAAGCTTTCTTT,CAISDSGANTEAFF
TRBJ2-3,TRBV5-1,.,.,TGCGCCAGCAGCTTGGACGGGAGAGGGACAGATACGCAGTATTTT,CASSLDGRGTDTQYF
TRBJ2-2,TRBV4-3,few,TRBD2,TGCGCCAGCAGCCAAGAGCCTAGCGGGAGTGCCCTCCGGGAGCTGTTTTTT,CASSQEPSGSALRELFF
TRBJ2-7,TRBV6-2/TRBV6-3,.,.,TGTGCCAGCAGTTACCCGGACCACTCCTACGAGCAGTACTTC,CASSYPDHSYEQYF
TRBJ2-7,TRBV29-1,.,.,TGCAGCGTTTCGTCAACAGGGAAGAGGTCCTACGAGCAGTACTTC,CSVSSTGKRSYEQYF
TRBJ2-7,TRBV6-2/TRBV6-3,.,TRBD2,TGTGCCAGCAGGAGAAGCGGGAGGGCCAGATCCTACGAGCAGTACTTC,CASRRSGRARSYEQYF
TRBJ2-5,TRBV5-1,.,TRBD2,TGCGCCAGCAGCTTCGGTCTTAGCGGGAGTGGGGAGACCCAGTACTTC,CASSFGLSGSGETQYF
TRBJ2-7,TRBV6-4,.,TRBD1,TGTGCCAGCAGTGTCGCCAGGGGGCTTCCTAATTACGAGCAGTACTTC,CASSVARGLPNYEQYF
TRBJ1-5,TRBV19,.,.,TGTGCCAGTATTCTCCGGGACGGACTAAATCAGCCCCAGCATTTT,CASILRDGLNQPQHF
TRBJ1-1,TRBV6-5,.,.,TGTGCCAGCAGTTACTCGGTCGGGTCCAAAGCTTTCTTT,CASSYSVGSKAFF
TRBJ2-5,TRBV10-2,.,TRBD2,TGCGCCAGCAGTGCCACTAGCGGGAGGGCCCGGGAGACCCAGTACTTC,CASSATSGRARETQYF
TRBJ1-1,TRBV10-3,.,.,TGTGCCATCAGTGGGGGGATGAACACTGAAGCTTTCTTT,CAISGGMNTEAFF
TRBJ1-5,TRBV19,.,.,TGTGCCAGTAGCCAGACGGGAGAAGGTAGCAATCAGCCCCAGCATTTT,CASSQTGEGSNQPQHF
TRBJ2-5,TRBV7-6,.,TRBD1,TGTGCCAGCAGCCATCGGGCCGACAGGGTGGAGACCCAGTACTTC,CASSHRADRVETQYF
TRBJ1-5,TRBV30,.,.,TGTGCCTGGAGTCCGAACAGCAGGCAGCCCCAGCATTTT,CAWSPNSRQPQHF
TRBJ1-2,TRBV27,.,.,TGTGCCAGCACGGACCGCTATGGCTACACCTTC,CASTDRYGYTF
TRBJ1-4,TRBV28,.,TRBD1,TGTGCCAGCAGTTCCCCGACAGGGGCTAATGAAAAACTGTTTTTT,CASSSPTGANEKLFF
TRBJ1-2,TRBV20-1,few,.,TGCAGTGCTAGTCGGCACAACTATGGCTACACCTTC,CSASRHNYGYTF
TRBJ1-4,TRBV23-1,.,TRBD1,TGCGCCAGCAGTCATCAGGGACAGAATCTATGGGGCGAAAAACTGTTTTTT,CASSHQGQNLWGEKLFF
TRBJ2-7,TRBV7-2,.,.,TGTGCCAGCAGGTTCGGGACCGCTTACGAGCAGTACTTC,CASRFGTAYEQYF
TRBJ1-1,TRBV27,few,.,TGTGCCAGCATCCGATTTGCGGGGTTGAACACTGAAGCTTTCTTT,CASIRFAGLNTEAFF
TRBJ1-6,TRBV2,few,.,TGTGCCACCACCCTGGACAGAAATAATTCACCCCTCCACTTT,CATTLDRNNSPLHF
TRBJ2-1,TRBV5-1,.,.,TGCGCCAGCAGCTTGGGCGGGGATAGCAATGAGCAGTTCTTC,CASSLGGDSNEQFF
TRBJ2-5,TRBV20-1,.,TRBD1,TGCAGTGCAAAGACAGGGGGCGTGGAGACCCAGTACTTC,CSAKTGGVETQYF